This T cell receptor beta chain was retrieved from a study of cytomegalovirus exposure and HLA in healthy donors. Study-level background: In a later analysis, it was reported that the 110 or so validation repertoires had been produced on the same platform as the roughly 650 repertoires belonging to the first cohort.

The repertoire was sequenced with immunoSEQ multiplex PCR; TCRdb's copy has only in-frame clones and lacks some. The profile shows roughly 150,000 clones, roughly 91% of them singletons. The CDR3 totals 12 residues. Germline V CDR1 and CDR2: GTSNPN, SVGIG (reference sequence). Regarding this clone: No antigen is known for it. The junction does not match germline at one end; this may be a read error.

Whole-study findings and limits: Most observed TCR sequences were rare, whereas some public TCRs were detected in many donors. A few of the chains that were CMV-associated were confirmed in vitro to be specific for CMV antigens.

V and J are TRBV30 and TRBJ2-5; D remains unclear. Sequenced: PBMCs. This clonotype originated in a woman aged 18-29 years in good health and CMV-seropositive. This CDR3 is CAWKNEEETQYF. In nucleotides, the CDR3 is TGTGCATGGAAGAACGAGGAAGAGACCCAGTACTTC.